This TCR beta chain emerged from a study of blood T cell repertoires in COVID-19 (dated by TCRdb to 2018 to 2021). Concerning the study at large: Samples from collaborators originated in the United States, Italy and Spain and spanned both the acute and convalescent phases of COVID-19. The prospective study material was composed of cDNA or gDNA derived from T cells, B-cell-depleted T cells, or PBMCs. Deeply sampled blood TCRbeta repertoires from subjects exposed to, actively infected with, or recovered from COVID-19 were included in the dataset. The repertoires were made available in a free public database intended to serve as a resource for research on the immune response to SARS-CoV-2. Samples came from the ongoing ImmuneRACE study (first 160 participants) plus 1,254 subjects from 6 global collaborators. Sample metadata almost always included a de-identified subject ID, COVID-19 status, age in years and sex. Where available, HLA class I and class II types were obtained from metadata supplied by the sample provider rather than from assay-based typing. Overall study outcomes, separate from this receptor: The quantity of clinical and demographic metadata differed by source and by participant and was supplied without curation.

The germline V gene (reference sequence) yields MNHEY for CDR1 and SMNVEV for CDR2. The V and J ends are trimmed by 2 bases and 9 bases, leaving 20 bases between them. The cysteine opens and the phenylalanine closes a CDR3 of 17 amino acids. Of the read, only the CDR3 DNA is kept; its 51 bases are in frame from base 1. Comment on this clone: The target of this receptor is not known. Per-base qualities were not stored, and no clone one base away is much larger.

The immunoSEQ Assay, a bias-controlled multiplex PCR, was used to amplify TCRbeta CDR3 regions from genomic DNA. The authors processed their data as follows. The number of nucleated cells in each sample was estimated by amplification of reference gene primers within the assay. Sequence reads were collapsed and filtered to measure the absolute abundance of every unique TCRbeta CDR3 rearrangement. Productive Simpson clonality was computed per sample as the square root of Simpson's diversity index over productive rearrangements. The table was pulled from immuneACCESS by TCRdb, which kept in-frame rearrangements only. Such tables lose some clones; where checked, under half of the loss comes from unresolved V genes, and the rest has no known cause. V and J calls and clone size are given by that table; D and trimming were obtained from the DNA. For this sample there are 300,000 to 450,000 clones; about 89% appear just once. The biggest ten clones account for about 3% of the sample.

One collaborating source in Seattle enrolled patients during active infection and followed them longitudinally through the course of disease. Whole blood was collected in K2EDTA tubes by collaborating institutions according to the institutions' own protocols. For TCRbeta analysis, collaborators shipped samples as frozen whole blood, isolated PBMCs, or DNA extracted from either of those sample types. This clonotype originated in a woman in her 30s with COVID-19, enrolled during active disease. The specimen was peripheral blood. The chain is assembled from TRBV27 and TRBJ1-6; perhaps TRBD1 is the D gene, with 6 bases matching. The CDR3: CASSLTGPRGATSPLHF. The nucleotides are TGTGCCAGCAGTTTAACGGGACCCAGGGGAGCAACTTCACCCCTCCACTTT.